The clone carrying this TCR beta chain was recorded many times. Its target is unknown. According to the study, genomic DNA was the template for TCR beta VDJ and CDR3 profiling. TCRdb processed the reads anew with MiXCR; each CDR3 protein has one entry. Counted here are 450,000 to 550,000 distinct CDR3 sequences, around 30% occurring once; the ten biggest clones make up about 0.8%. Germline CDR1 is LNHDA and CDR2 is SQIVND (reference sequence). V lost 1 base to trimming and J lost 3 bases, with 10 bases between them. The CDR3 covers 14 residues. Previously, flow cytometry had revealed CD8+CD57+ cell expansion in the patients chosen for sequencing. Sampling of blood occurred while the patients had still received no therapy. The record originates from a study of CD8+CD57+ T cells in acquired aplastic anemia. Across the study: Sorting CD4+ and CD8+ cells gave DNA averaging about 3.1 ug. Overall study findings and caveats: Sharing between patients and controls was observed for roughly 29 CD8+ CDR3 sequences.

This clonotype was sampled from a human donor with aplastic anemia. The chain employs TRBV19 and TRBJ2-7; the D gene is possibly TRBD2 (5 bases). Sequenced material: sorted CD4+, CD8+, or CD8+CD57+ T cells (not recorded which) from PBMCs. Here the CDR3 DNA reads TGTGCCAGTAGTATAGGCCGAACTAGCTACGAGCAGTACTTC. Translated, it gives CASSIGRTSYEQYF.